This T cell receptor beta chain was identified during a study of blood T cells in healthy people across ages. General study points: TCR beta diversity tracked closely with naive T cell percentage. Significant beta diversity loss was already apparent by age approximately 42, declining roughly linearly.

Combining a sample-barcoded 5' primer with a J-beta primer mix, a second PCR ran for about 6 to 12 cycles. In TCRdb, the 5' RACE reads were re-called with MiXCR into one record per CDR3 protein. The data contain 1.5 million or so distinct CDR3 sequences, 40% to 45% of them seen just once; the ten biggest clones take up about 4%. This clonotype showed up just a few times. The antigen is unknown. Trimming took off 0 bases at V and 2 bases at J, with 7 bases between the two ends. In germline, CDR1 is MNHNY, CDR2 SVGAGI (reference sequence). There are 14 residues in the CDR3. The sequencing input was blood. The chain employs TRBV6-6 and TRBJ1-2, with D possibly TRBD1 on 6 matching bases. This TCR was sampled from a woman aged 18 to 35 in good health. Here the CDR3 reads CASSYSGQNYGYTF. The CDR3 nucleotides are TGTGCCAGCAGTTACTCCGGACAGAACTATGGCTACACCTTC.